The 7 T cell receptor beta chains below all came from one sample that was sequenced in a study of T cells in Graves' hyperthyroidism and ophthalmopathy. RNA transcripts served as the template for amplifying TCR beta CDR3 regions. A set of HTBI primers served as the primers for a first-round RT-PCR of the TCR CDR3. TCRdb analysed the multiplex PCR reads with MiXCR anew, one entry per CDR3 protein. The sample holds about 500,000 distinct CDR3 sequences, 13% to 15% seen once. The sample consisted of blood. The receptors shown here come from a woman younger than 30 with Graves' hyperthyroidism.

A remark on this clonotype: A much larger clone lies one base from this, so it may be a read error. The chain employs TRBV29-1 and TRBJ2-2; TRBD2 aligns across 10 bases. CDR1 and CDR2 from the germline V gene are SQVTM and ANQGSEA. The CDR3 consists of 14 residues. The CDR3 loop reads CSVEAGGGTGELFF. The DNA of the CDR3 is TGCAGCGTAGAAGCGGGGGGGGGCACCGGGGAGCTGTTTTTT.

This clonotype has just one count. With a much larger clone just one base away, this may be a read error. The V gene is TRBV11-2, the J gene TRBJ1-4; D remains ambiguous. Germline V gives CDR1 SGHAT, CDR2 FQNNGV. The CDR3 has 15 amino acids. The CDR3 bases are TGTGCCAGCAGCGTATCACAAGGCAGATATGAAAAACTGTGTTTT. It translates to CASSVSQGRYEKLCF.

The chain employs TRBV18 and TRBJ1-5; the match to TRBD1 covers 7 bases. The junction had 6 bases not matched to a gene; V was cut back by 1 base and J by 3 bases. The length of the CDR3 is 16 residues. Germline V gene data show CDR1 as KGHSH and CDR2 as LQKENI. The CDR3: CASSPQEGADNQPQHF. The CDR3 DNA is TGTGCCAGCTCACCACAGGAGGGGGCGGACAATCAGCCCCAGCATTTT.

V usage is TRBV19 and J usage is TRBJ2-1, with 11 positions matching TRBD2. The length of the CDR3 is 17 residues. The germline gives CDR1 LNHDA, CDR2 SQIVND (reference sequence). Unmatched junction bases numbered 10, after V lost 9 bases and J lost 0 bases. CDR3 DNA sequence: TGTGCCAGCAGTGCCCTAGCGGGAGGCAACTCCTACAATGAGCAGTTCTTC. Protein sequence: CASSALAGGNSYNEQFF.

As for this clonotype: Mismatch with germline at one junction end may stem from a read error. The chain couples TRBV5-1 to TRBJ1-2, with D uncertain. Germline V lookup: CDR1 SGHRS, CDR2 YFSETQ. This CDR3 contains 13 residues. CDR3 nucleotides: TGCGCCAGCAGCGAACAGACTCTCTATGGCCACACCTTC. Protein product: CASSEQTLYGHTF.

This clonotype was seen more than once but under ten times. The V gene is TRBV19, the J gene TRBJ2-2; 8 nucleotides align to TRBD1. The CDR3 sequence is 14 residues long. V shed 8 bases and J 5 bases; nucleotides not matched to a gene: 7. The germline CDR1 and CDR2 sequences are LNHDA and SQIVND (reference sequence). The CDR3 reads CASGQGARTGELFF. The CDR3 bases are TGTGCCAGTGGCCAGGGGGCGCGGACCGGGGAGCTGTTTTTT.

This clonotype was observed a few times. The gene calls are TRBV6-1 and TRBJ1-6, with a possible D match to TRBD1 (5 bases). The V and J ends lost 6 bases and 7 bases respectively, with 10 bases between them. From germline, CDR1 is MNHNS and CDR2 SASEGT. This CDR3 comprises 13 residues. In nucleotides, the CDR3 is TGTGCCAGCAGCCGGGGACCGAATTCACCCCTCCACTTT. It encodes CASSRGPNSPLHF.